Reported below is one T cell receptor (beta chain). This may be a read error, as it is one base from a much larger clone. Time point reported: newly diagnosed GD, antithyroid drugs for less than 3 months. From PBMCs, RNA was extracted and then used to make the TCR library. Relying on iRepertoire HTBI primers and Arm-PCR of CDR3 regions, the team built TCR beta libraries. TCRdb processed the multiplex PCR reads anew with MiXCR; each CDR3 protein has one entry. This table holds 350,000 to 550,000 distinct CDR3 sequences, 11% to 15% found once. The source of the sample is a study of regulatory T cells in long-lasting Graves disease. CDR3 size: 16 residues. Looked up from germline, CDR1 is MNHEY and CDR2 is SVGEGT. This same sample was also part of a study on T cells in Graves' hyperthyroidism and ophthalmopathy.

This specimen consisted of peripheral blood mononuclear cells (PBMCs), obtained at new diagnosis, from a patient treated with antithyroid drugs. The rearrangement uses TRBV6-2 or TRBV6-3 and TRBJ2-7, with D perhaps matching TRBD2 (5 bases). This TCR came from a woman in her fifties or sixties with Graves disease. CDR3 amino acids: CAGSYSKASFSYEQYF. As DNA, the CDR3 is TGTGCCGGCAGTTACTCGAAGGCTAGCTTCTCCTACGAGCAGTACTTC.